This is a list of T cell receptor beta chains from one sample in a study of T cell changes during pregnancy in multiple sclerosis. Assay: immunoSEQ multiplex PCR; the TCRdb copy retains only in-frame clones and omits some. This table has roughly 110,000 clones, approximately 90% appearing once. Specimen: peripheral blood, collected in the third trimester of pregnancy. The receptors here all came from a female donor in good health, enrolled as a control in a pregnancy study. The CDR3 runs from the conserved cysteine through the conserved F or W. D genes are given only for firm matches. Size is omitted from some rows. Given values are once, few, many or a class for expanded clones.

>12|.|.|TRBJ1-2|TRBV2
CASRGLPYGYTF
TGTGCCAGCAGGGGGCTGCCCTATGGCTACACCTTC
>15|TRBD2|.|TRBJ2-1|TRBV7-2
CASSEVRGSYNEQFF
TGTGCCAGCAGTGAAGTGCGGGGGAGCTACAATGAGCAGTTCTTC
>14|.|.|TRBJ2-5|TRBV5-6
CASTQQGLPETQYF
TGTGCCAGCACCCAGCAGGGGTTACCGGAGACCCAGTACTTC
>13|.|.|TRBJ2-5|TRBV11-3
CASSSLVGETQYF
TGTGCCAGCAGCTCACTAGTCGGGGAGACCCAGTACTTC
>12|.|.|TRBJ1-6|TRBV15
CATSRDLSPLHF
TGTGCCACCAGCAGAGACCTCTCACCCCTCCACTTT
>13|.|.|TRBJ2-1|TRBV7-3
CASSLTRRNEQFF
TGTGCCAGCAGCTTAACGCGGCGAAATGAGCAGTTCTTC
>12|.|.|TRBJ1-1|TRBV7-8
CASSLPRTEAFF
TGTGCCAGCAGTCTCCCGAGAACTGAAGCTTTCTTT
>15|.|.|TRBJ1-4|TRBV18
CASSRTGSLGEKLFF
TGTGCCAGCTCACGAACAGGGTCCTTAGGGGAAAAACTGTTTTTT
>14|TRBD1|.|TRBJ1-2|TRBV19
CASSQDRTRYGYTF
TGTGCCAGTAGCCAGGACAGGACCCGCTATGGCTACACCTTC
>17|TRBD2|once|TRBJ2-3|TRBV7-8
CASSQRLAGDLTDTQYF
TGTGCCAGCAGCCAGCGACTAGCGGGGGATCTCACAGATACGCAGTATTTT
>12|.|.|TRBJ2-7|TRBV5-6
CASSHYGGVQYF
TGTGCCAGCAGCCACTACGGAGGGGTTCAGTACTTC
>15|TRBD1|.|TRBJ1-4|TRBV4-2
CASSQDGTGGEKLFF
TGTGCCAGCAGCCAAGACGGGACAGGGGGGGAAAAACTGTTTTTT
>13|.|.|TRBJ1-6|TRBV14
CASSLTGNSPLHF
TGTGCCAGCAGCCTCACGGGGAATTCACCCCTCCACTTT
>14|.|.|TRBJ2-1|TRBV10-3
CAISDGQGRNEQFF
TGTGCCATCAGTGACGGTCAGGGCCGGAATGAGCAGTTCTTC
>18|TRBD2|.|TRBJ2-2|TRBV5-1
CASSLPGAGGRWTGELFF
TGCGCCAGCAGCTTGCCCGGAGCGGGGGGGCGGTGGACCGGGGAGCTGTTTTTT
>16|.|.|TRBJ1-3|TRBV6-5
CASSYSRGQSGNTIYF
TGTGCCAGCAGTTACTCCCGAGGACAGTCTGGAAACACCATATATTTT
>12|.|.|TRBJ2-6|TRBV27
CATLSGANVLTF
TGTGCCACCCTCTCTGGGGCCAACGTCCTGACTTTC
>15|.|.|TRBJ1-3|TRBV19
CASSIAEGFGNTIYF
TGTGCCAGTAGTATAGCGGAGGGGTTTGGAAACACCATATATTTT
>15|.|.|TRBJ1-1|TRBV9
CASSVGGSLSSEAFF
TGTGCCAGCAGCGTAGGGGGCAGTTTATCCTCCGAAGCTTTCTTT
>14|TRBD1|.|TRBJ2-1|TRBV7-6
CASSRDRAIDEQFF
TGTGCCAGCAGCCGCGACAGGGCAATCGATGAGCAGTTCTTC
>13|.|.|TRBJ1-1|TRBV7-3
CASSPGGSIGAFF
TGTGCCAGCAGTCCCGGAGGGTCCATCGGAGCTTTCTTT
>14|.|.|TRBJ2-1|TRBV25-1
CASSEYGGGSEQFF
TGTGCCAGCAGTGAATATGGAGGGGGCAGTGAGCAGTTCTTC
>14|TRBD2|.|TRBJ2-2|TRBV19
CAISSGGNTGELFF
TGTGCCATTTCTAGCGGGGGGAACACCGGGGAGCTGTTTTTT
>15|TRBD1|.|TRBJ1-6|TRBV18
CASSPPGQSNSPLHF
TGTGCCAGCTCACCGCCGGGACAGTCAAATTCACCCCTCCACTTT
>16|TRBD2|.|TRBJ2-7|TRBV7-9
CASSPEAGLRTYEQYF
TGTGCCAGCAGCCCCGAAGCGGGACTTCGGACCTACGAGCAGTACTTC
>16|.|.|TRBJ1-1|TRBV5-1
CASSLDQGLVNTEAFF
TGCGCCAGCAGCTTGGACCAGGGGTTAGTGAACACTGAAGCTTTCTTT
>12|.|.|TRBJ1-1|TRBV6-1
CASSEWGPEAFF
TGTGCCAGCAGTGAATGGGGCCCTGAAGCTTTCTTT
>16|TRBD1|.|TRBJ1-6|TRBV7-9
CASSLALGQGVPPLHF
TGTGCCAGCAGCTTAGCGCTGGGACAGGGGGTCCCCCCCCTCCACTTT
>15|TRBD1|.|TRBJ2-2|TRBV4-3
CASSLRDRRDGELFF
TGCGCCAGCAGCCTTCGGGACAGAAGGGACGGGGAGCTGTTTTTT
>13|.|.|TRBJ1-3|TRBV9
CASSAGAGNTIYF
TGTGCCAGCAGCGCAGGGGCTGGAAACACCATATATTTT
>13|.|once|TRBJ1-2|TRBV29-1
CSVVPGYGYGYTF
TGCAGCGTTGTTCCGGGATATGGGTATGGCTACACCTTC
>15|TRBD1|.|TRBJ2-1|TRBV5-1
CASSSGTGSYNEQFF
TGCGCCAGCAGCTCCGGGACAGGGTCCTACAATGAGCAGTTCTTC
>12|TRBD1|few|TRBJ1-2|TRBV10-2
CASSRDSGGYTF
TGCGCCAGCAGTAGGGACAGTGGTGGCTACACCTTC
>17|TRBD1|.|TRBJ2-3|TRBV19
CASIGTGPRISTDTQYF
TGTGCCAGTATTGGGACAGGCCCCCGGATCTCCACAGATACGCAGTATTTT
>16|.|.|TRBJ2-5|TRBV4-1
CASRAMGASIQETQYF
TGCGCCAGCAGAGCTATGGGGGCTAGCATCCAAGAGACCCAGTACTTC
>16|.|.|TRBJ2-7|TRBV6-6
CASRPRGDTPSYEQYF
TGTGCCAGCAGACCCCGGGGTGATACCCCCTCCTACGAGCAGTACTTC
>14|.|once|TRBJ1-5|TRBV5-8
CASSFLGDNQPQHF
TGTGCCAGCAGCTTTTTGGGAGACAATCAGCCCCAGCATTTT
>14|TRBD1|.|TRBJ1-5|TRBV6-5
CASRTDRGDQPQHF
TGTGCCAGCAGAACAGACAGGGGAGATCAGCCCCAGCATTTT
>14|TRBD1|.|TRBJ1-1|TRBV10-2
CASSERQGITEAFF
TGCGCCAGCAGTGAGAGACAGGGAATCACTGAAGCTTTCTTT
>13|.|.|TRBJ1-2|TRBV6-5
CASSGLENLGYTF
TGTGCCAGCAGTGGGTTGGAGAATCTGGGCTACACCTTC
>16|.|.|TRBJ2-2|TRBV4-3
CASSQGRLANTGELFF
TGCGCCAGCAGCCAAGGAAGACTAGCGAACACCGGGGAGCTGTTTTTT
>17|TRBD1|.|TRBJ2-2|TRBV5-6
CASSWEGQGANTGELFF
TGTGCCAGCAGCTGGGAGGGACAGGGGGCGAACACCGGGGAGCTGTTTTTT
>14|.|few|TRBJ1-1|TRBV11-2
CASSLNSQLPEAFF
TGTGCCAGCAGCTTGAACAGTCAGTTGCCTGAAGCTTTCTTT
>13|.|.|TRBJ1-1|TRBV30
CAWSPGGNTEAFF
TGTGCCTGGAGCCCGGGGGGTAACACTGAAGCTTTCTTT
>14|.|.|TRBJ2-1|TRBV7-6
CASSSPGAYNEQFF
TGTGCCAGCAGCTCTCCCGGAGCCTACAATGAGCAGTTCTTC
>11|.|.|TRBJ2-7|TRBV20-1
CSARVDYEQYF
TGCAGTGCTAGAGTAGACTACGAGCAGTACTTC
>14|.|.|TRBJ2-5|TRBV11-2
CASSYRWREETQYF
TGTGCCAGCAGCTATCGGTGGAGGGAAGAGACCCAGTACTTC
>13|.|.|TRBJ2-7|TRBV11-3
CASGDSTTYEQYF
TGTGCCAGCGGGGACTCGACCACCTACGAGCAGTACTTC
>16|.|.|TRBJ1-1|TRBV27
CASTEGGYGRGTEAFF
TGTGCCAGCACCGAGGGGGGGTACGGTAGGGGCACTGAAGCTTTCTTT
>15|TRBD1|.|TRBJ2-4|TRBV6-4
CASSPGTGAKNIQYF
TGTGCCAGCAGTCCGGGGACAGGGGCCAAAAACATTCAGTACTTC
>15|TRBD1|once|TRBJ1-4|TRBV4-3
CASSQVGQGAAELFF
TGCGCCAGCAGCCAAGTTGGGCAGGGGGCTGCAGAACTGTTTTTT
>13|.|.|TRBJ1-4|TRBV9
CASSVGQSEKLFF
TGTGCCAGCAGCGTAGGTCAATCTGAAAAACTGTTTTTT
>14|TRBD1|.|TRBJ1-2|TRBV5-1
CASSLDRVGDGYTF
TGCGCCAGCAGCTTAGACAGGGTAGGGGATGGCTACACCTTC
>15|TRBD1|.|TRBJ2-2|TRBV7-3
CASSLGTVNTGELFF
TGTGCCAGCAGCTTAGGGACAGTGAACACCGGGGAGCTGTTTTTT
>15|TRBD1|.|TRBJ1-2|TRBV19
CASTKPDRAQNRYTF
TGTGCCAGTACCAAACCTGACAGGGCCCAGAACCGCTACACCTTC